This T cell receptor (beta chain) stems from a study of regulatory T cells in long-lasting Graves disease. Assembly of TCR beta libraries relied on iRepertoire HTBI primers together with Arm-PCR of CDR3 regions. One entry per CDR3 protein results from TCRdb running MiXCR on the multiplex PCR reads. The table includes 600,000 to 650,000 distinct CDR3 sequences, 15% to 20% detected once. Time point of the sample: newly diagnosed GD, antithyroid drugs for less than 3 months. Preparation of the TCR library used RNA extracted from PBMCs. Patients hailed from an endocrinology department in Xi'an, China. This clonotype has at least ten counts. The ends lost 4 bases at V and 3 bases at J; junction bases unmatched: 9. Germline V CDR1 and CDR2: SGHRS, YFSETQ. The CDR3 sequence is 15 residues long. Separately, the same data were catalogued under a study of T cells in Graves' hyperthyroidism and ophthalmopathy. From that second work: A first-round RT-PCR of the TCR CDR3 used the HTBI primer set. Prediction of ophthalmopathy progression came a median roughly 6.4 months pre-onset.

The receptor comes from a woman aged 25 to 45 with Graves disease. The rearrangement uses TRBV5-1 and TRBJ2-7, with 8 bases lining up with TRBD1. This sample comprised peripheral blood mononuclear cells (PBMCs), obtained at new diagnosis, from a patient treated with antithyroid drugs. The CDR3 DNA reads TGCGCCAGCAGCACCCGGGACAGGCTGCACTACGAGCAGTACTTC. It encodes CASSTRDRLHYEQYF.